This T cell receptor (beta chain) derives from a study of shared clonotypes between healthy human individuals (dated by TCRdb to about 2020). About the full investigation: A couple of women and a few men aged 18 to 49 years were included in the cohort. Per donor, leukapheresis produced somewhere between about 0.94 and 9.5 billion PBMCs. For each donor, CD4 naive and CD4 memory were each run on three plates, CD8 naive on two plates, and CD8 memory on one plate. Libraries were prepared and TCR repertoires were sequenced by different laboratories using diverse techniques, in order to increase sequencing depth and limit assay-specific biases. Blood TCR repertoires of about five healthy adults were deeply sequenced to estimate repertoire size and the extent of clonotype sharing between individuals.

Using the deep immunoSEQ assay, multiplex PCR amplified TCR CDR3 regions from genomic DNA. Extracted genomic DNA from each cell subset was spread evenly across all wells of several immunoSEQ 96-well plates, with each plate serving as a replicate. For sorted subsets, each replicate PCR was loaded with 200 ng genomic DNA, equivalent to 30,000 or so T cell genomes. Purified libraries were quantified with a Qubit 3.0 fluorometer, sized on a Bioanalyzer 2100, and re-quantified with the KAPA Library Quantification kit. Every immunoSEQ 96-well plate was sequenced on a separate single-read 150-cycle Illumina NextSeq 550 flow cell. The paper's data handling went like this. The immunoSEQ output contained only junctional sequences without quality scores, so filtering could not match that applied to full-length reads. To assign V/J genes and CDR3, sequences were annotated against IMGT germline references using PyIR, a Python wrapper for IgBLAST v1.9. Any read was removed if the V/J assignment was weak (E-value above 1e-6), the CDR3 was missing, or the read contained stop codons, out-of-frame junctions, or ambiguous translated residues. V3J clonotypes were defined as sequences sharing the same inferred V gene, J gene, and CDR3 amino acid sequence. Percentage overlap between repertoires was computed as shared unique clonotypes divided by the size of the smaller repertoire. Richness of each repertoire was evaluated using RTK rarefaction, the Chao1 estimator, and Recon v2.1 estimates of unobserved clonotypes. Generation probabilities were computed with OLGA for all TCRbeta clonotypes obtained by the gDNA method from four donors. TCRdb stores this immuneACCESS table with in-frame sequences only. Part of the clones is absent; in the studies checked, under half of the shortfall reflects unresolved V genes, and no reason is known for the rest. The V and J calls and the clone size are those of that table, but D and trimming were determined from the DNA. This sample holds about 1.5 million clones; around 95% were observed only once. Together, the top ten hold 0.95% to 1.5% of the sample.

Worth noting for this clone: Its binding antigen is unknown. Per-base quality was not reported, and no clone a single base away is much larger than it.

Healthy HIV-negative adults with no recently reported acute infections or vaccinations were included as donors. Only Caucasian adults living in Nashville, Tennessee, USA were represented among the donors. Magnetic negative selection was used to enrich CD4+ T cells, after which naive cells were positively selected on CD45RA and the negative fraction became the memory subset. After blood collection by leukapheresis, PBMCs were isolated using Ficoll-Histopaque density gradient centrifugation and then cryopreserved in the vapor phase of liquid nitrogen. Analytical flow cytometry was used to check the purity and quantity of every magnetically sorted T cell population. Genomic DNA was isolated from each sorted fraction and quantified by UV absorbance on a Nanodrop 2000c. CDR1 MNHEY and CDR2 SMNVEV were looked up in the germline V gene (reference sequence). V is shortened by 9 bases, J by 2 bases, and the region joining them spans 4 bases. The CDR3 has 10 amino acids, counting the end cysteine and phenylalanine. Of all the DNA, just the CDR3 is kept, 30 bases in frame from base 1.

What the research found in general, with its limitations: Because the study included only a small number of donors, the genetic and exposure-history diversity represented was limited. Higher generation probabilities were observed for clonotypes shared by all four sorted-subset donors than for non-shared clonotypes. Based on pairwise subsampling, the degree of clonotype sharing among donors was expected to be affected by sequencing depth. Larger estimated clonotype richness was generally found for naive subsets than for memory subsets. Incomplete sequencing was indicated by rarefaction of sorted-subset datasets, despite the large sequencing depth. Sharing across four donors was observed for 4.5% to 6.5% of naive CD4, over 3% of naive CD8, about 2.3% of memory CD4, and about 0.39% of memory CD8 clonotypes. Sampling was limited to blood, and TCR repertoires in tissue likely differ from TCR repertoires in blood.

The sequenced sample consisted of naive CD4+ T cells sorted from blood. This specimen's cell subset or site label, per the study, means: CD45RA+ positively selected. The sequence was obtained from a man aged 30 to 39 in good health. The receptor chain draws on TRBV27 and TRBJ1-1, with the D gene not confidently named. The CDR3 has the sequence CARINTEAFF. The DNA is TGTGCCAGAATTAACACTGAAGCTTTCTTT.